The 21 T cell receptor beta chains below come from one sample, sequenced in a study of T cell repertoires in cytomegalovirus infection. TCRdb called the reads again in MiXCR, with one record for every CDR3 protein. Altogether about 7,500 distinct CDR3 sequences are present, roughly 50% being singletons, with the ten largest covering 73%. Their cognate antigens are unknown. The specimen sequenced was PBMCs, sequenced either directly or after in vitro stimulation (not recorded which). The receptors here all came from a human donor in good health (CMV status not recorded). Some clones in this sample may be carry-over from other donors' samples.

On this clonotype itself: Because it lacks the conserved phenylalanine or tryptophan at the end, this CDR3 is likely a read error. It is unclear where the CDR3 begins or ends on the DNA, so no DNA is shown, and the CDR3 is as TCRdb lists it. V gene TRBV27 combines with J gene TRBJ1-5; the table gives TRBD1 as D, unverified against the DNA. Germline lookup yields CDR1 MNHEY and CDR2 SMNVEV (reference sequence). The CDR3 region is 13 residues in length, termini included. The CDR3 spells CASSSGSGQPHHV.

The gene calls are TRBV7-6 and TRBJ2-7; 7 bases line up with TRBD1. This CDR3 contains 15 residues. Per the germline V gene, CDR1 is SGHVS and CDR2 is FNYEAQ. V shed 5 bases, J shed 5 bases, and the junction held 12 bases outside the gene matches. In DNA form, the CDR3 reads TGTGCCAGCAGCCCCGGTGGACAGGTGACCCACGAGCAGTACTTC. As protein: CASSPGGQVTHEQYF.

The chain joins TRBV18 to TRBJ2-7; 8 nucleotides align to TRBD1. Germline V gene data show CDR1 as KGHSH and CDR2 as LQKENI. The CDR3 extends over 15 amino acids. With V trimmed by 3 bases and J by 0 bases, 4 bases remained unmatched. CDR3 DNA: TGTGCCAGCTCACCTCCGGGACAGGTCTCCTACGAGCAGTACTTC. Translating gives CASSPPGQVSYEQYF.

This rearrangement joins TRBV13 to TRBJ1-4; D is uncertain. Trimming removed 5 bases at V and 4 bases at J, with 8 bases between. The V gene's germline CDR1 is PRHDT and CDR2 FYEKMQ (reference sequence). This CDR3 is built from 13 residues. CDR3 sequence (DNA): TGTGCCAGCAGCCTCCGGGGTAATGAAAAACTGTTTTTT. It codes for CASSLRGNEKLFF.

This clonotype was seen ten or more times. V and J are TRBV28 and TRBJ2-7; TRBD2 aligns across 9 bases. V lost 3 bases, J lost 10 bases, and 10 bases stayed unmatched. Germline lookup yields CDR1 MDHEN and CDR2 SYDVKM. CDR3 size: 14 residues. The CDR3 nucleotides read TGTGCCAGCAGTTTCGCGGGAGGGCCGAGGGCTCAGTACTTC. Protein: CASSFAGGPRAQYF.

The table lists this clonotype with many counts. The chain joins TRBV7-6 to TRBJ1-1; D is unclear. Trimming stripped 5 bases from V and 1 base from J, with 14 bases between. Germline V gene lookup returns CDR1 SGHVS and CDR2 FNYEAQ. This CDR3 has 15 amino acids. CDR3 loop: CASSRVAGENTEAFF. For the CDR3, the DNA is TGTGCCAGCAGCCGAGTGGCAGGCGAGAACACTGAAGCTTTCTTT.

This clonotype occurred a few times. The chain combines TRBV7-3 with TRBJ2-2; TRBD1 agrees at 9 bases. This CDR3 has 15 residues. Germline values: CDR1 SGHTA, CDR2 FQGTGA. Germline trimming cut 4 bases from V and 3 bases from J; bases unmatched to any gene: 3. The CDR3: CASSSQGADTGELFF. The DNA of the CDR3 is TGTGCCAGCAGCTCACAGGGGGCGGACACCGGGGAGCTGTTTTTT.

This clonotype occurred a few times. This chain connects TRBV7-2 to TRBJ1-2, with 7 bases lining up with TRBD1. The V and J ends lost 6 bases and 4 bases, in that order; junction bases with no gene match: 8. The CDR3 contains 14 residues. Germline V gene data show CDR1 as SGHTA and CDR2 as FQGNSA. The DNA of the CDR3 is TGTGCCAGCAGACCTAGGGACAGACCCTATGGCTACACCTTC. This encodes CASRPRDRPYGYTF.

About this clonotype itself: The CDR3 carries no conserved terminal phenylalanine or tryptophan, so it likely arises from a read error. The chain couples TRBV19 to TRBJ1-5; TRBD1 agrees at 8 bases. Germline CDR1 LNHDA, CDR2 SQIVND (reference sequence). The V gene end was trimmed by 5 bases and the J gene end by 3 bases; junction bases not matched to a gene: 18. The CDR3 consists of 19 residues. This CDR3 reads CASSSIYTGTGEDNQPQHC. Here the CDR3 DNA reads TGTGCCAGTAGTTCCATCTATACCGGGACAGGTGAAGACAATCAGCCCCAGCATTGT.

The chain uses TRBV7-9 and TRBJ2-1; no definite D call. This CDR3 comprises 16 residues. Trimming cost V 3 bases and J 15 bases, with 27 bases left between them. CDR1 SEHNR and CDR2 FQNEAQ come from the germline V gene (reference sequence). CDR3 in amino acids: CASSFLGISTYTEPFF. The CDR3, as DNA: TGTGCCAGCAGCTTTTTGGGAATATCCACCTACACTGAACCGTTCTTC.

The chain uses TRBV7-6 and TRBJ1-1; 8 bases match TRBD1. Germline V gene data show CDR1 as SGHVS and CDR2 as FNYEAQ. This CDR3 is built from 15 residues. J lost 5 bases, V lost 5 bases, and 10 bases had no gene match. In DNA, the CDR3 is TGTGCCAGCAGCCGTCCGACAGGGGTCGGGACTGAAGCTTTCTTT. Its translation is CASSRPTGVGTEAFF.

V and J are TRBV19 and TRBJ2-2, with a tentative D call TRBD2 (5 bases). Germline CDR1 LNHDA, CDR2 SQIVND (reference sequence). This CDR3 comprises 13 residues. V was cut by 5 bases and J by 3 bases, with 7 bases left in between. CDR3 amino acids: CASSSDYTGELFF. Written as DNA, the CDR3 is TGTGCCAGTAGTTCGGACTACACCGGGGAGCTGTTTTTT.

This clonotype was seen many times. The V gene is TRBV7-9, the J gene TRBJ2-7; possibly TRBD1 for D (5 bases). Germline V gene sequence: CDR1 SEHNR, CDR2 FQNEAQ (reference sequence). Trimming left V 1 base short and J 0 bases short, with 10 bases between. This CDR3 spans 15 amino acids. In DNA form, the CDR3 reads TGTGCCAGCAGCTTAGAACAGGTCTTCTCCTACGAGCAGTACTTC. Translating it yields CASSLEQVFSYEQYF.

On this clonotype itself: The junction shows a germline mismatch at one end, possibly a read error. The V and J genes are TRBV19 and TRBJ1-5, with unresolved D. The CDR3 totals 19 residues. The germline gives CDR1 LNHDA, CDR2 SQIVND (reference sequence). The CDR3 loop is CASSSIYTGKGEDNPPQHF. CDR3 DNA sequence: TGTGCCAGTAGTTCAATATATACCGGTAAAGGTGAAGACAATCCGCCCCAGCATTTT.

Regarding this clonotype: Germline and junction disagree at one end, which may indicate a read error. V usage is TRBV7-6 and J usage is TRBJ1-5; unclear D gene. Germline V gene lookup returns CDR1 SGHVS and CDR2 FNYEAQ. The CDR3 covers 15 residues. CDR3 region: CDSSPETYSNHPPHF. DNA of the CDR3: TGTGACAGCAGCCCCGAAACATACAGCAATCATCCCCCGCATTTT. Together with reference TRBV7-6 and TRBJ1-5, the CDR3 gives the full variable domain: GAGVSQSPRYKVTKRGQDVALRCDPISGHVSLYWYRQALGQGPEFLTYFNYEAQQDKSGLPNDRFSAERPEGSISTLTIQRTEQRDSAMYRCDSSPETYSNHPPHFGDGTRLSIL.

The chain combines TRBV7-9 with TRBJ2-1, with D possibly being TRBD2 (6 bases). The V end was cut by 7 bases, the J end by 10 bases, with 17 bases between. The CDR3 consists of 13 residues. Germline CDR1 and CDR2: SEHNR and FQNEAQ (reference sequence). In DNA form, the CDR3 reads TGTGCCAGCACCCTTAGTCCTAGCGACGAGCAGTTCTTC. This gives the protein CASTLSPSDEQFF.

Notes on this clonotype: This CDR3 fails to terminate in the conserved phenylalanine or tryptophan, so it likely reflects a read error. The chain carries TRBV5-1 and TRBJ2-5; tentative D call: TRBD2 (6 bases). The CDR3 is 12 residues long. Germline assignment: CDR1 SGHRS and CDR2 YFSETQ. Trimming removed 7 bases from V and 8 bases from J, with 15 bases in between. The CDR3 protein is CASLRERDTQYL. CDR3 DNA: TGCGCCAGCCTGCGGGAAAGGGATACCCAGTACTTA.

The rearrangement joins TRBV7-2 to TRBJ2-1; D is possibly TRBD2 (7 bases). In germline, CDR1 is SGHTA, CDR2 FQGNSA. The length of the CDR3 is 13 residues. V was clipped by 6 bases and J by 5 bases, with 11 bases between them. This chain's CDR3 is CASRKGGHNEQFF. Here the CDR3 DNA reads TGTGCCAGCAGGAAGGGGGGGCACAATGAGCAGTTCTTC.

This clonotype occurred a few times. The V call is TRBV7-2, the J call TRBJ2-3; TRBD2 matches at 7 bases. The CDR3 consists of 17 residues. After removal of 3 bases from V and 0 bases from J, the junction contained 9 bases not matched to a gene. Per germline, CDR1 SGHTA and CDR2 FQGNSA. The CDR3 region is CASSFWDWRGSTDTQYF. CDR3 in DNA: TGTGCCAGCAGCTTCTGGGACTGGCGGGGGAGCACAGATACGCAGTATTTT.

The CDR3 nucleotides read TGCAGTTCTTTTGACAGGGGGCTTTATAGCAATCAGCCCCAGCATTTT. This gives the protein CSSFDRGLYSNQPQHF. The gene calls are TRBV20-1 and TRBJ1-5; 10 bases map to TRBD1. The CDR3 is made up of 16 amino acids. Germline CDR1 reads DFQATT; CDR2 reads SNEGSKA (reference sequence). J was trimmed by 0 bases and V by 8 bases; bases with no gene match: 10.

This clonotype has a handful of counts. The chain combines TRBV14 with TRBJ2-2, with a tentative D call TRBD2 (6 bases). Between the trimmed V and J ends, which lost 3 bases and 2 bases, there was a span of 19 bases. Germline CDR1 and CDR2: SGHDN and FVKESK. The CDR3 consists of 18 residues. For the CDR3, the DNA is TGTGCCAGCAGCCAGTCCCCAGGGAGGACACCTAACACCGGGGAGCTGTTTTTT. Amino acids: CASSQSPGRTPNTGELFF.